The sequence of this T cell receptor (beta chain) was determined in a study of blood T cell repertoires in COVID-19. About the study: The analysed material was cDNA or gDNA that came from T cells, B-cell-depleted T cells, or PBMCs.

In its sample, this clone was seen a few times. The CDR3 has 11 amino acids. CDR1 is KGHDR and CDR2 is SFDVKD in the germline V gene. V was shortened by 6 bases and J by 4 bases, with 3 bases between the two germline ends. Generated by immunoSEQ multiplex PCR, the TCRdb table keeps only in-frame clones and is missing some. In the table there are over 100,000 clones, 55% to 75% of which are singletons. The clonotype comes from an older woman with acute or convalescent COVID-19. This rearrangement joins TRBV24-1 to TRBJ2-1; D not certain. The sequenced sample consisted of peripheral blood. DNA of the CDR3: TGTGCCACCAGTCAGTACAATGAGCAGTTCTTC. Translation: CATSQYNEQFF.